The subject of this entry is one TCR beta chain. What it binds is unknown. This sample is drawn from a study of cytomegalovirus exposure and HLA in healthy donors. Study-wide results and caveats: Associated with HLA alleles at 0.05 false discovery rate in a later analysis were some 18,000 TCR beta sequences.

The CDR3 is made up of 16 amino acids. Germline CDR1 SGDLS, CDR2 YYNGEE. After removal of 1 base from V and 1 base from J, the junction contained 5 bases not matched to a gene. The PCR had 60 Vbeta and 13 Jbeta primers. Assay: immunoSEQ multiplex PCR; the TCRdb copy retains only in-frame clones and omits some. The sample lists 120,000 or so clones, about three quarters occurring once. This receptor was taken from an older woman in good health and CMV-seropositive. This chain uses TRBV9 with TRBJ2-5, with 9 bases identical to TRBD2. Sequencing was done on a sample of PBMCs. For the CDR3, the DNA is TGTGCCAGCAGCGTATCAGCGGGAGGCTTCCAAGAGACCCAGTACTTC. It specifies CASSVSAGGFQETQYF.